The 8 T cell receptor beta chains below come from one sample, sequenced in a study of blood T cell repertoires in COVID-19. Data came from immunoSEQ multiplex PCR; TCRdb stores just in-frame clones and leaves some out. The sample records approximately 300,000 clones, over 75% being singletons. Sequencing was performed on peripheral blood. These receptors were obtained from a woman aged 25 to 39 with COVID-19, enrolled during active disease.

J is TRBJ2-6 and V is TRBV24-1; D not resolved. Trimming took 2 bases from V and 0 from J, leaving 7 bases between them. There are 16 residues in the CDR3. Germline values: CDR1 KGHDR, CDR2 SFDVKD. The CDR3 protein is CATSDYSPSGANVLTF. The CDR3, as DNA: TGTGCCACCAGTGATTACAGTCCCTCTGGGGCCAACGTCCTGACTTTC.

V is TRBV3-1 (or the pseudogene TRBV3-2) and J is TRBJ1-1; D is possibly TRBD1 (5 bases). CDR3 size: 15 residues. V dropped 4 bases and J dropped 0 bases, with 12 bases sitting between them. Per the germline V gene, CDR1 is LGHDT and CDR2 is YNNKEL (reference sequence). CDR3 amino acids: CASSPRVSMNTEAFF. The CDR3, as DNA: TGTGCCAGCAGCCCCAGGGTCTCCATGAACACTGAAGCTTTCTTT.

The chain combines TRBV5-1 with TRBJ1-1; D may be TRBD1 (6 bases). Germline CDR1 and CDR2: SGHRS and YFSETQ. Trimming stripped 4 bases from V and 2 bases from J, with 9 bases between. The CDR3 contains 13 residues. The CDR3 DNA is TGCGCCAGCAGCAGGGACATAAACACTGAAGCTTTCTTT. This codes for CASSRDINTEAFF.

This clone occurred a few times. The chain employs TRBV5-6 and TRBJ1-2; the D is unclear. Germline V gene lookup returns CDR1 SGHDT and CDR2 YYEEEE. V dropped 3 bases and J dropped 1 base, with 10 bases sitting between them. CDR3 length equals 14 residues. In nucleotides, the CDR3 is TGTGCCAGCAGCTACGGACTGATTAACTATGGCTACACCTTC. The encoded protein is CASSYGLINYGYTF.

This chain uses TRBV5-5 with TRBJ2-1; 13 bases are shared with TRBD2. The CDR3 runs 14 residues. Germline V CDR1 and CDR2: SGHKS, YYEKEE (reference sequence). Trimming took 9 bases from V and 9 from J; bases not matched to a gene: 9. CDR3 DNA: TGTGCCACCCAATGGACTAGCGGGAGAGGTGAGCAGTTCTTC. This encodes CATQWTSGRGEQFF.

This clone occurred once. This chain uses TRBV5-1 with TRBJ2-3, with D possibly matching TRBD2 (6 bases). CDR1 and CDR2 from the germline V gene are SGHRS and YFSETQ. V lost 4 bases and J 1 base, leaving 13 bases between the germline ends. CDR3 length equals 15 residues. CDR3 coding DNA: TGCGCCAGCAGCCGGGTCGGGGGTGGCACAGATACGCAGTATTTT. It translates to CASSRVGGGTDTQYF. Drawing the rest from reference TRBV5-1 and TRBJ2-3, the complete variable domain is KAGVTQTPRYLIKTRGQQVTLSCSPISGHRSVSWYQQTPGQGLQFLFEYFSETQRNKGNFPGRFSGRQFSNSRSEMNVSTLELGDSALYLCASSRVGGGTDTQYFGPGTRLTVL.

V usage is TRBV5-1 and J usage is TRBJ2-1; 7 positions match TRBD1. CDR3 length: 13 amino acids. Germline V gene data show CDR1 as SGHRS and CDR2 as YFSETQ. V lost 2 bases to trimming and J lost 8 bases; unmatched junction nucleotides: 4. The chain's CDR3 is CASSLPQGDEQFF. DNA for the CDR3: TGCGCCAGCAGCTTACCCCAGGGGGATGAGCAGTTCTTC.

In its sample, this clone was seen once. The chain links TRBV5-1 to TRBJ1-3, with TRBD1 as a possible D gene (6 bases). CDR1 is SGHRS and CDR2 is YFSETQ in the germline V gene. The CDR3 spans 17 residues. V shed 0 bases and J shed 3 bases, with 16 bases lying between them. The CDR3 coding sequence is TGCGCCAGCAGCTTGGAGTTTCAGGGGCTTGGTGGAAACACCATATATTTT. As protein: CASSLEFQGLGGNTIYF.